One TCR beta chain is described in this entry. CDR1 and CDR2 from the germline V gene are SNHLY and FYNNEI. The V end was cut by 7 bases, the J end by 6 bases, with 9 bases between. The CDR3 totals 12 residues. Using immunoSEQ multiplex PCR, the repertoire was profiled, and TCRdb retains in-frame clones only, with some absent. In the table there are 50,000 or so clones, 80% to 95% of which are singletons. The sample belongs to a study of T cell changes during pregnancy in multiple sclerosis. This chain connects TRBV2 to TRBJ2-2; TRBD1 is a possible D gene (5 bases). This material consisted of CD4+ T cells from peripheral blood mononuclear cells, taken in the second trimester of pregnancy. The receptor comes from a female donor with multiple sclerosis, enrolled in a pregnancy study. The CDR3 DNA is TGTGCCAGCACCCAAGGGGCCGGGGAGCTGTTTTTT. This sequence encodes CASTQGAGELFF.